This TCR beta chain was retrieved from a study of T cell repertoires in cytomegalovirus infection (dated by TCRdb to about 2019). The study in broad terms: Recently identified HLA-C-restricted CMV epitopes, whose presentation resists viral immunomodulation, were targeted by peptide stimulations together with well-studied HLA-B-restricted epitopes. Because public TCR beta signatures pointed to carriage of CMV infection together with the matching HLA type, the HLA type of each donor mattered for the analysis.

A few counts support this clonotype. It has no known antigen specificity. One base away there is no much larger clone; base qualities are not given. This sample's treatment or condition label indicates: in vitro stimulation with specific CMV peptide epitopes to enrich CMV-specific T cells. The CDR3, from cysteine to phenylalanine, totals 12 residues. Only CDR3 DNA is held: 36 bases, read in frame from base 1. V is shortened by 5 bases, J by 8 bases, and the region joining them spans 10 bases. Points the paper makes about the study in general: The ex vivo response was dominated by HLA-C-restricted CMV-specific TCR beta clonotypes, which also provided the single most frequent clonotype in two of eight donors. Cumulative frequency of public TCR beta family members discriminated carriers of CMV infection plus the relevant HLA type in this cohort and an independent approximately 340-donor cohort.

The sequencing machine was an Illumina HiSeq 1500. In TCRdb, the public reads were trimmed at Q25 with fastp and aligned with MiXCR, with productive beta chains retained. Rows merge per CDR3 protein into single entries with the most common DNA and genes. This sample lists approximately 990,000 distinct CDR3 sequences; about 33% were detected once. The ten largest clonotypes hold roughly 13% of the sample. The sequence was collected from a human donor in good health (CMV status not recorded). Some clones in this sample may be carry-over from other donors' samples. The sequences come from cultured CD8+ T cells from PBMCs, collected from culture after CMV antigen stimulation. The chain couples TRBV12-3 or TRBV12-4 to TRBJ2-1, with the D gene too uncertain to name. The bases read TGTGCCAGCAGTGCCCCTCCTCATGAGCAGTTCTTC. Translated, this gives CASSAPPHEQFF.